This paragraph reports one T cell receptor beta chain. This sample stems from a study of blood T cell repertoires in COVID-19. Study as a whole: The United States, Italy and Spain were the sources of the acute and convalescent COVID-19 samples. T cells, B-cell-depleted T cells, or PBMCs supplied cDNA or gDNA.

Methods used by the authors: For nucleated cells, counts were estimated from reference gene primer amplification. Sequenced by immunoSEQ multiplex PCR; TCRdb stores in-frame clones only, minus some. The D gene and trimming were derived from the DNA, and the V and J assignments and clone size from that table. The sample has some 150,000 clones; around nine tenths are singletons. Sequencing was carried out using peripheral blood. This sequence was found in a man between 18 and 35 years old with active or convalescent COVID-19.

The CDR3 coding sequence is TGTGCCAGCAGCGCCACAGGGGGGAGTGAAAAACTGTTTTTT. It encodes CASSATGGSEKLFF. The rearrangement joins TRBV7-2 to TRBJ1-4; 8 bases match TRBD1. Per the germline V gene, CDR1 is SGHTA and CDR2 is FQGNSA. This CDR3 is 14 amino acids long. Losses at the gene ends were 5 bases for V and 7 bases for J; bases not matched to a gene: 6.